Reported below is one T cell receptor beta chain. These data are taken from a study of blood T cell repertoires in COVID-19. Study information: Sources were T cells, B-cell-depleted T cells, or PBMCs; the material itself was cDNA or gDNA.

Trimming at V came to 6 bases and at J to 0 bases, leaving 3 bases not matched to a gene. This CDR3 spans 14 amino acids. The V gene's germline CDR1 is MNHEY and CDR2 SVGAGI. Repertoires were generated with immunoSEQ multiplex PCR, while TCRdb's copy carries only in-frame clones and drops some. The sample has under 250,000 clones, about 90% seen once; the top ten hold around 3.7%. The chain joins TRBV6-5 to TRBJ1-2, with TRBD1 identical over 8 bases. Sequencing used PBMCs or T cells enriched from blood (not recorded which). This TCR was recovered from a woman aged 25-40 years who had been exposed to COVID-19. The CDR3 region is CASRGDRSNYGYTF. The CDR3 region has the DNA TGTGCCAGCAGAGGGGACAGGTCTAACTATGGCTACACCTTC.